This record covers a single TCR beta chain. It was with a sample-barcoded 5' primer and a J-beta primer mix that a second PCR of about 6 to 12 cycles was run. Each cDNA molecule carried a tag from a template-switch adaptor that contained 12 random nucleotides. TCRdb independently ran MiXCR on the 5' RACE reads; one entry per CDR3 protein. Of roughly 1,800,000 distinct CDR3 sequences in the sample, roughly 52% are singletons; the top ten hold 2.1%. The sample comes from a study of blood T cells in healthy people across ages. Across the study: About one barcoded beta molecule per two T cells was captured by template switching.

CDR3 size: 12 residues. The V segment lost 5 bases and the J segment 12 bases; nucleotides outside the gene matches: 6. CDR1 is SNHLY and CDR2 is FYNNEI in the germline V gene. The source is a woman in her 40s in good health. The V and J genes are TRBV2 and TRBJ2-5, with 10 bases that match TRBD2. The specimen sequenced was blood. The CDR3 spells CASSNGLAAEYF. The DNA for the CDR3 is TGTGCCAGCAGTAATGGACTAGCGGCTGAGTACTTC.